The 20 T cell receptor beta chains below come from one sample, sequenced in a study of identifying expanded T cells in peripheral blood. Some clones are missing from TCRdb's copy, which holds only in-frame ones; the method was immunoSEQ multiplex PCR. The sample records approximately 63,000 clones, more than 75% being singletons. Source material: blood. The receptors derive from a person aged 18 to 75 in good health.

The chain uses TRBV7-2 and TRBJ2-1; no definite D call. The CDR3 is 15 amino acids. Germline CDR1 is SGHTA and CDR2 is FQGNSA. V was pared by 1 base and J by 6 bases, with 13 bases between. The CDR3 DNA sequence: TGTGCCAGCAGCTTAGTAGGCCAGAGTCCCAATGAGCAGTTCTTC. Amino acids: CASSLVGQSPNEQFF.

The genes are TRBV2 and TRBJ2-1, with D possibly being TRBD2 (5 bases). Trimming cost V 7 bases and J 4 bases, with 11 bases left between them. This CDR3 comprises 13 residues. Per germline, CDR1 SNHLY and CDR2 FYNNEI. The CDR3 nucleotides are TGTGCCAGCAACCGCCGGGGTTACAATGAGCAGTTCTTC. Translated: CASNRRGYNEQFF. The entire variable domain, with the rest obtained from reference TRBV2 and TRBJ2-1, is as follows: EPEVTQTPSHQVTQMGQEVILRCVPISNHLYFYWYRQILGQKVEFLVSFYNNEISEKSEIFDDQFSVERPDGSNFTLKIRSTKLEDSAMYFCASNRRGYNEQFFGPGTRLTVL.

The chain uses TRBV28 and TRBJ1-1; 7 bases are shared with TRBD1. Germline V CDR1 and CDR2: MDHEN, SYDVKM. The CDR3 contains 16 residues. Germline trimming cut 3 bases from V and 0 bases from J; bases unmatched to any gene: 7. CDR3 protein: CASSFTSGQLNTEAFF. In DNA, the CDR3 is TGTGCCAGCAGTTTTACCTCGGGACAGTTGAACACTGAAGCTTTCTTT.

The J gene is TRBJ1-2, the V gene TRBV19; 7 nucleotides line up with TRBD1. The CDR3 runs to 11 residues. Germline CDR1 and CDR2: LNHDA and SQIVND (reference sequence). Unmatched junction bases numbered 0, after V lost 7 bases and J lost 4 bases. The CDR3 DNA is TGTGCCAGTACAGGGGGCTATGGCTACACCTTC. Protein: CASTGGYGYTF.

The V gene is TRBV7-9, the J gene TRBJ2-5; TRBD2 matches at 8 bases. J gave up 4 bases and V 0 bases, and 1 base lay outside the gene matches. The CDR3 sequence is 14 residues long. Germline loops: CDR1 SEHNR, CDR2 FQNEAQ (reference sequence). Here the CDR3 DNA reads TGTGCCAGCAGCTTAGCTAGCGGGACAGAGACCCAGTACTTC. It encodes CASSLASGTETQYF.

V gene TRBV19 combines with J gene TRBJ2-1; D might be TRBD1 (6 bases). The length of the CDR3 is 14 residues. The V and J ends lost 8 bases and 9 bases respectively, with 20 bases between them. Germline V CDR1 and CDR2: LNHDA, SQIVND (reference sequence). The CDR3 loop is CASSWRGGHVEQFF. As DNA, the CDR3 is TGTGCCAGTTCTTGGAGAGGGGGACACGTTGAGCAGTTCTTC.

CDR3 coding DNA: TGTGCCAGCAGTGACTCGACTTCACCTGGCAATGAGCAGTTCTTC. This encodes CASSDSTSPGNEQFF. The V call is TRBV6-4, the J call TRBJ2-1; no clear D. Germline V gene data show CDR1 as MRHNA and CDR2 as SNTAGT. Trimming pared 0 bases from V and 6 bases from J, leaving 12 bases between. The CDR3 runs 15 residues.

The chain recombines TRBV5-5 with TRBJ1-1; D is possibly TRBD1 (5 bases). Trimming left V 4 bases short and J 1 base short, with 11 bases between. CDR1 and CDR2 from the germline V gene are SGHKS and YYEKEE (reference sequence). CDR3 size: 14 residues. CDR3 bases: TGTGCCAGCAGCCCCTCCAGGGCGAACACTGAAGCTTTCTTT. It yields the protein CASSPSRANTEAFF.

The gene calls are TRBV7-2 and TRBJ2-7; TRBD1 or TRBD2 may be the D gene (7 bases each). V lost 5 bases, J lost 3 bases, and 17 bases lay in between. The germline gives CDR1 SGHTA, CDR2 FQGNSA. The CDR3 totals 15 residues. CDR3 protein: CASSEAGGAYYEQYF. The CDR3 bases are TGTGCCAGCAGCGAAGCAGGGGGGGCGTACTACGAGCAGTACTTC.

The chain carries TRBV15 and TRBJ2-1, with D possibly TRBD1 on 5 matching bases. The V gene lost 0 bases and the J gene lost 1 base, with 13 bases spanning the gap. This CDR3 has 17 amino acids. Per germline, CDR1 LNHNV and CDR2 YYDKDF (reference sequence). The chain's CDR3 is CATSRDTGLLSYNEQFF. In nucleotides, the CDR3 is TGTGCCACCAGCAGAGATACAGGTCTCCTTTCCTACAATGAGCAGTTCTTC.

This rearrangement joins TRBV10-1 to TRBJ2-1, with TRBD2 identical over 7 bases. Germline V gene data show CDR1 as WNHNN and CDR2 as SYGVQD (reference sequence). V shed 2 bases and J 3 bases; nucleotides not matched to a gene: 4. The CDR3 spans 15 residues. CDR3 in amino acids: CASSESGTIYNEQFF. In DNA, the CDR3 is TGCGCCAGCAGTGAGAGCGGGACTATCTACAATGAGCAGTTCTTC.

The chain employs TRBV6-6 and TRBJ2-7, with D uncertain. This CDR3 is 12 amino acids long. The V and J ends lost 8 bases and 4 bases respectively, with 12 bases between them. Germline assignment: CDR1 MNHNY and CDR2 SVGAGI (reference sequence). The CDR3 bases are TGTGCCAGCGCCCCTAGAAGGTACGAGCAGTACTTC. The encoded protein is CASAPRRYEQYF.

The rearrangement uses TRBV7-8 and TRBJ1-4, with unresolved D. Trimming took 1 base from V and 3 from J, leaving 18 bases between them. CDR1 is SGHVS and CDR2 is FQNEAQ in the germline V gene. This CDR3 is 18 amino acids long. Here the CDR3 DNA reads TGTGCCAGCAGCTTAGGCAGGAGGCCGAACCTAGCTAATGAAAAACTGTTTTTT. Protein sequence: CASSLGRRPNLANEKLFF.

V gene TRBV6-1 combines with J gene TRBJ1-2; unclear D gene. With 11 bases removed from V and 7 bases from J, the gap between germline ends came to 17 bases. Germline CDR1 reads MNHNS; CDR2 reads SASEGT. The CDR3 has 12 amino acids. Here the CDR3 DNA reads TGTGCCGTCGACAAGGGCCCCTTTGGCTACACCTTC. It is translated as CAVDKGPFGYTF.

CDR3 region: CASSSGQFQETQYF. The CDR3 DNA reads as TGTGCCAGCAGTTCGGGACAGTTCCAAGAGACCCAGTACTTC. V usage is TRBV13 and J usage is TRBJ2-5; 7 bases align to TRBD1. V lost 6 bases, J lost 1 base, and 5 bases stayed unmatched. The CDR3 is made up of 14 amino acids. Per the germline V gene, CDR1 is PRHDT and CDR2 is FYEKMQ (reference sequence).

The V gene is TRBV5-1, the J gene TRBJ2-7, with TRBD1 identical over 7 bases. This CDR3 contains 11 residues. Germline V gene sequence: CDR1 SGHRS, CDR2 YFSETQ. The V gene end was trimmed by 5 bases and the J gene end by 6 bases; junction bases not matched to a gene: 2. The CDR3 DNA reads TGCGCCAGCAGAGGGACAGTCGAGCAGTACTTC. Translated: CASRGTVEQYF.

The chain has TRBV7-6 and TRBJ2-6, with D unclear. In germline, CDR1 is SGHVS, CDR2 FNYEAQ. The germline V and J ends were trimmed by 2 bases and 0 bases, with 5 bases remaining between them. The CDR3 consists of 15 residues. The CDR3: CASSLRVSGANVLTF. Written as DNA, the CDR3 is TGTGCCAGCAGCTTAAGGGTCTCTGGGGCCAACGTCCTGACTTTC.

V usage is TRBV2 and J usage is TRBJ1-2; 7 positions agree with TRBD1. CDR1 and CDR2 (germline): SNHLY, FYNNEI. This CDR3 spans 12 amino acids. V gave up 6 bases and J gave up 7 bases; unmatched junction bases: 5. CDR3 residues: CASSPTGIGYTF. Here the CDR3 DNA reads TGTGCCAGCAGCCCGACAGGGATTGGCTACACCTTC.

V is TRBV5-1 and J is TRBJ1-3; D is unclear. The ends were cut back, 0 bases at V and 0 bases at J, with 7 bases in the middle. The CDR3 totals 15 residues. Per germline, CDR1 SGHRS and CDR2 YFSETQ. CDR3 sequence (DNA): TGCGCCAGCAGCTTGGGATACGACTCTGGAAACACCATATATTTT. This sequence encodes CASSLGYDSGNTIYF.

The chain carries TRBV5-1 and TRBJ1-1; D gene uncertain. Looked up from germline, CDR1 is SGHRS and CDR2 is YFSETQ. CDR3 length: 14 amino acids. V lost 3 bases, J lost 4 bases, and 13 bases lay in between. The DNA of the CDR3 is TGCGCCAGCAGCTCAAGATCCTTCGGCACTGAAGCTTTCTTT. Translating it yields CASSSRSFGTEAFF.